The clone carrying this TCR beta chain was detected only a few times. The entry originates in a study of memory CD4+ T cells and cytomegalovirus serostatus. Measured with immunoSEQ multiplex PCR; TCRdb has only the in-frame clones, and not every one. The top ten clones hold about 2.6% of a sample with about 56,000 clones, over 70% of them seen once. The CDR3 contains 13 residues. CDR1 and CDR2 from the germline V gene are MNHEY and SVGAGI. The ends were cut back, 6 bases at V and 6 bases at J, with 14 bases in the middle. Single viable CD3+CD4+CD8-CD45RO+ cells were sorted as the memory CD4+ T cells. V usage is TRBV6-5 and J usage is TRBJ1-1; D call uncertain. The sequencing input was memory CD4+ T cells from blood. The sequence was collected from an adult in good health and CMV-seropositive. The DNA of the CDR3 is TGTGCCAGCAGCCCGCAGCCTGGGGCTGAAGCTTTCTTT. Protein product: CASSPQPGAEAFF.